The next 23 T cell receptor beta chains were all read from a single sample in a study of T cell repertoires in cytomegalovirus infection. Their antigens are not known. One entry per CDR3 protein results from TCRdb running MiXCR on the reads. The table records about 770,000 distinct CDR3 sequences, 25% to 30% of them present only once. The material sequenced was cultured CD8+ T cells from PBMCs, taken from culture after CMV antigen stimulation. These receptors all stem from a human donor in good health (CMV status not recorded). Some clones in this sample may be carry-over from other donors' samples.

The chain employs TRBV6-6 and TRBJ2-7, with 7 bases that match TRBD1. Germline V gene data show CDR1 as MNHNY and CDR2 as SVGAGI (reference sequence). This CDR3 spans 12 amino acids. The junction had 3 bases not matched to a gene; V was cut back by 6 bases and J by 4 bases. As DNA, the CDR3 is TGTGCCAGCAGCTCGGACAGGTACGAGCAGTACGTC. Translating gives CASSSDRYEQYV.

The chain links TRBV4-1 to TRBJ1-5, with a weak D call TRBD1 (5 bases). The CDR3 is 15 residues long. CDR1 is MGHRA and CDR2 is YSYEKL in the germline V gene. V was trimmed by 3 bases and J by 4 bases, leaving 13 bases between them. In DNA, the CDR3 is TGCGCCAGCAGCCACCGGGACGCAGGGAATCAGCCCCAGCATTTT. Its translation: CASSHRDAGNQPQHF.

There are a few counts of this clonotype. The rearrangement links TRBV12-3 or TRBV12-4 to TRBJ1-2; weak D call: TRBD1 (6 bases). V lost 3 bases, J lost 6 bases, and 20 bases lay in between. CDR3 length: 16 residues. In DNA, the CDR3 is TGTGCCAGCAGTTTCCTTCGACAGGCGGGCGGGAATGGCTACACCTTC. Its protein product is CASSFLRQAGGNGYTF.

This clonotype came up a few times. This chain uses TRBV6-1 with TRBJ2-1; D is uncertain. The CDR3 extends over 13 amino acids. The germline V and J ends were trimmed by 5 bases and 3 bases, with 8 bases remaining between them. Looked up from germline, CDR1 is MNHNS and CDR2 is SASEGT. The CDR3 protein is CASSQRRYNEQFF. CDR3 nucleotides: TGTGCCAGCAGTCAGAGGCGCTACAATGAGCAGTTCTTC.

This clonotype showed up just a few times. The chain has TRBV29-1 and TRBJ2-1; 8 bases are a match to TRBD1. Unmatched junction bases numbered 10, after V lost 3 bases and J lost 0 bases. Germline values: CDR1 SQVTM, CDR2 ANQGSEA. There are 17 residues in the CDR3. CDR3 in DNA: TGCAGCGTTGATTCTCTTACAGGGGGGAGCTCCTACAATGAGCAGTTCTTC. As protein: CSVDSLTGGSSYNEQFF.

This chain links TRBV4-3 with TRBJ1-4; 8 nucleotides match TRBD1. CDR3 length equals 18 residues. Germline V gene sequence: CDR1 LGHNA, CDR2 YSLEER. After removal of 2 bases from V and 3 bases from J, the junction contained 11 bases not matched to a gene. The CDR3 nucleotides read TGCGCCAGCAGCCAAAATACAGGGGGTAGTCGATCTAATGAAAAACTGTTTTTT. It yields the protein CASSQNTGGSRSNEKLFF.

The chain joins TRBV7-9 to TRBJ2-1, with 8 nucleotides matching TRBD2. The CDR3 runs to 14 residues. CDR1 SEHNR and CDR2 FQNEAQ come from the germline V gene (reference sequence). The junction had 3 bases not matched to a gene; V was cut back by 6 bases and J by 2 bases. The CDR3 bases are TGTGCCAGCAGGCAGACTAGCGCCTACAATGAGCAGTTCTTC. This sequence encodes CASRQTSAYNEQFF. Drawing the rest from reference TRBV7-9 and TRBJ2-1, the complete variable domain is DTGVSQNPRHKITKRGQNVTFRCDPISEHNRLYWYRQTLGQGPEFLTYFQNEAQLEKSRLLSDRFSAERPKGSFSTLEIQRTEQGDSAMYLCASRQTSAYNEQFFGPGTRLTVL.

The gene calls are TRBV4-1 and TRBJ2-3; 13 bases match TRBD2. Per the germline V gene, CDR1 is MGHRA and CDR2 is YSYEKL. This CDR3 has 17 amino acids. Trimming removed 4 bases from V and 2 bases from J; junction bases left unmatched: 6. This chain's CDR3 is CASSPGLAGAYTDTQYF. The CDR3 nucleotides are TGCGCCAGCAGCCCCGGACTAGCGGGGGCTTACACAGATACGCAGTATTTT.

The V gene is TRBV6-5, the J gene TRBJ1-1; possibly TRBD1 for D (6 bases). Germline-derived CDR1 and CDR2 are MNHEY and SVGAGI. Deletions cut 5 bases from V and 2 bases from J, with 30 bases between. The CDR3 covers 20 residues. The DNA of the CDR3 is TGTGCCAGCAGTCTAGTACTCCCGGCGGGGGGCTTCTTGGGAAACACTGAAGCTTTCTTT. It yields the protein CASSLVLPAGGFLGNTEAFF.

V gene TRBV28 combines with J gene TRBJ2-3; the D is unclear. The CDR3 is made up of 16 amino acids. Per germline, CDR1 MDHEN and CDR2 SYDVKM. The V and J ends lost 2 bases and 2 bases respectively, with 14 bases between them. CDR3 in DNA: TGTGCCAGCAGTTTAAGTAGCACCAGACTCACAGATACGCAGTATTTT. Protein: CASSLSSTRLTDTQYF.

In its sample, this clonotype was seen many times. V and J are TRBV7-9 and TRBJ2-2; no firm D call. Trimming cost V 0 bases and J 0 bases, with 8 bases left between them. Germline V gene sequence: CDR1 SEHNR, CDR2 FQNEAQ (reference sequence). The CDR3 spans 16 residues. The CDR3 loop is CASSLAYTSNTGELFF. The CDR3 nucleotides read TGTGCCAGCAGCTTAGCTTACACATCGAACACCGGGGAGCTGTTTTTT.

The rearrangement joins TRBV20-1 to TRBJ2-7; tentative D call: TRBD2 (6 bases). CDR1 is DFQATT, CDR2 SNEGSKA, per germline (reference sequence). V was clipped by 1 base and J by 4 bases, with 11 bases between them. The CDR3 spans 13 residues. As DNA, the CDR3 is TGCAGTGCTAGAGTCCCAGGGAGGTACGAGCAGTACTTC. Amino acid sequence: CSARVPGRYEQYF.

V is TRBV19 and J is TRBJ2-2, with a weak D call TRBD1 (6 bases). The V gene lost 9 bases and the J gene lost 13 bases, with 18 bases spanning the gap. The CDR3 covers 12 residues. Germline CDR1 reads LNHDA; CDR2 reads SQIVND (reference sequence). The CDR3 region has the DNA TGTGCCAGCACTACAGGGTTGGGCGGGCTGTTTTTT. Translated: CASTTGLGGLFF.

CDR3 residues: CATSRGLAGTYNEQFF. Written as DNA, the CDR3 is TGTGCCACCAGCAGAGGACTAGCGGGGACTTACAATGAGCAGTTCTTC. This chain connects TRBV15 to TRBJ2-1, with TRBD2 matching 11 bases. Germline-derived CDR1 and CDR2 are LNHNV and YYDKDF (reference sequence). V was pared by 1 base and J by 4 bases, with 3 bases of the junction left unmatched. There are 16 residues in the CDR3.

The chain links TRBV5-6 to TRBJ1-2, with D perhaps matching TRBD1 (5 bases). The ends were cut back, 4 bases at V and 0 bases at J, with 16 bases in the middle. Germline-derived CDR1 and CDR2 are SGHDT and YYEEEE. The CDR3 length is 16 residues. The CDR3 spells CASSLEGHPANYGYTF. The CDR3 DNA reads TGTGCCAGCAGCCTAGAAGGACACCCAGCTAACTATGGCTACACCTTC.

This clonotype was seen more than once but under ten times. This CDR3 is CASSISGNEAFF. Written as DNA, the CDR3 is TGTGCCAGTAGTATAAGTGGGAATGAAGCTTTCTTT. The J gene is TRBJ1-1, the V gene TRBV19, with D uncertain. The CDR3 extends over 12 amino acids. Germline V gene lookup returns CDR1 LNHDA and CDR2 SQIVND (reference sequence). Between the trimmed V and J ends, which lost 2 bases and 7 bases, there was a span of 8 bases.

This clonotype was picked up a small number of times. The gene calls are TRBV12-3 or TRBV12-4 and TRBJ2-7, with 8 bases aligning to TRBD1. The CDR3 runs to 15 residues. The V gene end was trimmed by 3 bases and the J gene end by 2 bases; junction bases not matched to a gene: 6. Here the CDR3 reads CASSFRAGGPYEQYF. The CDR3 nucleotides read TGTGCCAGCAGTTTTAGGGCAGGGGGCCCCTACGAGCAGTACTTC.

This clonotype was seen more than once but under ten times. The J gene is TRBJ1-1, the V gene TRBV12-3 or TRBV12-4; D remains ambiguous. Trimming took off 8 bases at V and 10 bases at J, with 11 bases between the two ends. The CDR3 contains 10 residues. In DNA, the CDR3 is TGTGCCAGCCTCACCGGTAGAGCTTTCTTT. Translation: CASLTGRAFF.

The rearrangement uses TRBV2 and TRBJ2-7; D is perhaps TRBD1 (6 bases). This CDR3 contains 13 residues. Trimming shortened V by 3 bases and J by 9 bases, and 15 bases separated the two germline ends. Germline loops: CDR1 SNHLY, CDR2 FYNNEI. The CDR3 is CASSEGATGRQYV. CDR3 bases: TGTGCCAGCAGTGAGGGGGCCACGGGAAGGCAGTACGTC.

This clonotype was found many times. This chain joins TRBV6-4 and TRBJ2-7; 9 bases are a match to TRBD1. The CDR3 is made up of 16 amino acids. Germline V gives CDR1 MRHNA, CDR2 SNTAGT. After removal of 0 bases from V and 7 bases from J, the junction contained 10 bases not matched to a gene. The CDR3 loop is CASSDSRLQGAKEQYV. In nucleotides, the CDR3 is TGTGCCAGCAGTGACTCGAGGTTACAGGGGGCTAAAGAGCAGTACGTC.

The genes are TRBV28 and TRBJ1-1; unclear D gene. Per the germline V gene, CDR1 is MDHEN and CDR2 is SYDVKM. The CDR3 has 13 residues. The V end lost 1 base, the J end lost 4 bases, and 7 bases lay between the germline ends. Here the CDR3 DNA reads TGTGCCAGCAGTTTATCCGTTGGCACTGAAGCTTTCTTT. It is translated as CASSLSVGTEAFF.

The genes are TRBV27 and TRBJ2-5; TRBD1 agrees at 7 bases. The CDR3 totals 12 residues. Germline-derived CDR1 and CDR2 are MNHEY and SMNVEV (reference sequence). V gave up 4 bases and J gave up 12 bases; unmatched junction bases: 8. CDR3 amino acids: CASSSRQGEKYF. The CDR3 DNA follows: TGTGCCAGCAGTTCGCGACAGGGCGAGAAGTACTTC.

The J gene is TRBJ2-3, the V gene TRBV5-4; perhaps TRBD1 as D (6 bases). Trimming removed 9 bases from V and 0 bases from J, with 14 bases in between. This CDR3 region has 14 residues. Germline V gene lookup returns CDR1 SGHNT and CDR2 YYREEE (reference sequence). CDR3 sequence (DNA): TGTGCCACAACACAGGGCTTTAGCACAGATACGCAGTATTTT. As protein: CATTQGFSTDTQYF.